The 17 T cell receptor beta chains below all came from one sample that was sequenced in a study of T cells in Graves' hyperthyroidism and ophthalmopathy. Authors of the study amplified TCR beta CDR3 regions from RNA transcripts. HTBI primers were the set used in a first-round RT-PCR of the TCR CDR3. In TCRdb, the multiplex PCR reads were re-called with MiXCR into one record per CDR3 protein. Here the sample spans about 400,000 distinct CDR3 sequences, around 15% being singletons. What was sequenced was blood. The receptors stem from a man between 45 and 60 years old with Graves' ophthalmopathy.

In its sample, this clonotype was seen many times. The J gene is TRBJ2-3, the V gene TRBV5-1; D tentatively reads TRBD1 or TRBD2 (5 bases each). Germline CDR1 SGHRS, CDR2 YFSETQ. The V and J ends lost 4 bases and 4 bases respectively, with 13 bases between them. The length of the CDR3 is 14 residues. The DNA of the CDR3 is TGCGCCAGCAGCATGGGACCTCTACCAGATACGCAGTATTTT. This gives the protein CASSMGPLPDTQYF.

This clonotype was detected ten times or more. CDR3 loop: CSARLDSEQYF. The DNA for the CDR3 is TGCAGCGCCCGATTGGATTCCGAGCAGTACTTC. The chain carries TRBV29-1 and TRBJ2-7; D remains ambiguous. From germline, CDR1 is SQVTM and CDR2 ANQGSEA. The germline V and J ends were trimmed by 7 bases and 6 bases, with 13 bases remaining between them. This CDR3 contains 11 residues.

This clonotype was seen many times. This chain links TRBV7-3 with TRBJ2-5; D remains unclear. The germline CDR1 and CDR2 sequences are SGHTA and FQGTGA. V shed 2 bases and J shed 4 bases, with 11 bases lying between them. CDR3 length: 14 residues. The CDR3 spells CASSLDGFPETQYF. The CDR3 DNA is TGTGCCAGCAGCTTAGATGGATTTCCAGAGACCCAGTACTTC.

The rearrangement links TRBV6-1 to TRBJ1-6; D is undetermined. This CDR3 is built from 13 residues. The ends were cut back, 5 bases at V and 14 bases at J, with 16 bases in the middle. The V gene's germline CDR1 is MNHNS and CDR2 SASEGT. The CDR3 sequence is CASSSGRIKALHF. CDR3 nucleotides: TGTGCCAGCAGTTCCGGGAGGATTAAGGCCCTCCACTTT.

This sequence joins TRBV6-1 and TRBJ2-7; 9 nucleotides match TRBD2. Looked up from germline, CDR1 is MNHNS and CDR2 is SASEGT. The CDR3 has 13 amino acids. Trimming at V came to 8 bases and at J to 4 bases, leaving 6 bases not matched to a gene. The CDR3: CASEELAGYEQYF. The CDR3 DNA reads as TGTGCCAGCGAGGAACTAGCGGGTTACGAGCAGTACTTC.

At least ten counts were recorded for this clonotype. The chain's CDR3 is CAWRGDVGHGYTF. The CDR3 bases are TGTGCCTGGAGAGGGGACGTCGGTCACGGCTACACCTTC. The genes are TRBV30 and TRBJ1-2, with D perhaps TRBD1 (5 bases). The V gene's germline CDR1 is GTSNPN and CDR2 SVGIG (reference sequence). This CDR3 spans 13 amino acids. Trimming stripped 3 bases from V and 8 bases from J, with 16 bases between.

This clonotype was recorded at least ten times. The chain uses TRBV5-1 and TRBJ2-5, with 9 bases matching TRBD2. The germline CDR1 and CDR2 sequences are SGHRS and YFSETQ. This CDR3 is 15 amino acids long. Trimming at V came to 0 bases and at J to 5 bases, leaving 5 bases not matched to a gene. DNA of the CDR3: TGCGCCAGCAGCTTGGCCGCGGGAGGGCTGGAGACCCAGTACTTC. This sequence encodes CASSLAAGGLETQYF.

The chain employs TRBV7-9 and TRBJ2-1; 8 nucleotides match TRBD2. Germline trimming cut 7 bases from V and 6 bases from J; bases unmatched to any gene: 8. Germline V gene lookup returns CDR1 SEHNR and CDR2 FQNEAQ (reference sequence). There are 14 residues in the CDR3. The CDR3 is CASTVTSGPNEQFF. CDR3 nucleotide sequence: TGTGCCAGCACTGTCACTAGCGGTCCCAATGAGCAGTTCTTC.

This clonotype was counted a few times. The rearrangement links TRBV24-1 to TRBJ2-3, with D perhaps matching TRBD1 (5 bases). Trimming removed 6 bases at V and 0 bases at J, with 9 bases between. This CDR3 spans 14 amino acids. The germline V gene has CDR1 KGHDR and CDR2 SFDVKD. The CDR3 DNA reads TGTGCCACCAGTTCAGGGCTAAGCACAGATACGCAGTATTTT. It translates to CATSSGLSTDTQYF.

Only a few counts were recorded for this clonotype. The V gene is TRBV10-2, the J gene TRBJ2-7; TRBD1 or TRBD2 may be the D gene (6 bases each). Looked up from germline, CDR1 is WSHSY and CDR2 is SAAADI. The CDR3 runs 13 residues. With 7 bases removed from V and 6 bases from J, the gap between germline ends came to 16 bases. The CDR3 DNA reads TGCGCCAGCATGGAGGGGGGCGGTTCCGAGCAGTACTTC. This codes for CASMEGGGSEQYF.

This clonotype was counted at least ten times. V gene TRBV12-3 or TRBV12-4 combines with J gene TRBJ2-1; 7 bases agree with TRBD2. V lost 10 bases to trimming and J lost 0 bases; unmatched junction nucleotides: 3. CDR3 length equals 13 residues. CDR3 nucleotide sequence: TGTGCCACAGCGGGGAGCTCCTACAATGAGCAGTTCTTC. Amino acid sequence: CATAGSSYNEQFF.

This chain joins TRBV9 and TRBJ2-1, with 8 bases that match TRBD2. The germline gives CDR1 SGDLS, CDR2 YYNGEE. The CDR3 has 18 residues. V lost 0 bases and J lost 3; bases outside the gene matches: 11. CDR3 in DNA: TGTGCCAGCAGCGTAGGGTCGGGGCTAAGCGGGAGCTACAATGAGCAGTTCTTC. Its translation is CASSVGSGLSGSYNEQFF.

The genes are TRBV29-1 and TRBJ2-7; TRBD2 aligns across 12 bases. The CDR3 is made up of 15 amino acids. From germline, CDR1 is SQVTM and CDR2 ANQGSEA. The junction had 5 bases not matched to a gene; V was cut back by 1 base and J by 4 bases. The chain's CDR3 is CSVEAGGTSGYEQYF. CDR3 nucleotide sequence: TGCAGCGTTGAAGCCGGCGGGACTAGCGGGTACGAGCAGTACTTC.

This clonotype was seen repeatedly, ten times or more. In nucleotides, the CDR3 is TGTGCCAGCAGTGATCAAACAACTGGGGGCTATGGCTACACCTTC. Translation gives CASSDQTTGGYGYTF. The genes are TRBV2 and TRBJ1-2; the D gene is possibly TRBD1 (5 bases). The CDR3 covers 15 residues. V gave up 3 bases and J gave up 4 bases, with 15 bases separating them. The germline V gene has CDR1 SNHLY and CDR2 FYNNEI.

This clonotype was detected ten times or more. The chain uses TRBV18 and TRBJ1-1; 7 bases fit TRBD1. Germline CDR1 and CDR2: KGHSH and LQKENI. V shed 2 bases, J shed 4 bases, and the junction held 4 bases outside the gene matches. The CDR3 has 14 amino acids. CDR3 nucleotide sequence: TGTGCCAGCTCACCAAGGGGGCAGGGCACTGAAGCTTTCTTT. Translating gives CASSPRGQGTEAFF.

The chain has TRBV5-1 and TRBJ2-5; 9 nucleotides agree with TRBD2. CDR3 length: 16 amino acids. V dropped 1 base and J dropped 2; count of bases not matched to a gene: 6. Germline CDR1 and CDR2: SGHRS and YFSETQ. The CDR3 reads CASSLMATSGQETQYF. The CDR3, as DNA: TGCGCCAGCAGCTTGATGGCGACTAGCGGACAAGAGACCCAGTACTTC. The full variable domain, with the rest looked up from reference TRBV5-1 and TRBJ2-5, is KAGVTQTPRYLIKTRGQQVTLSCSPISGHRSVSWYQQTPGQGLQFLFEYFSETQRNKGNFPGRFSGRQFSNSRSEMNVSTLELGDSALYLCASSLMATSGQETQYFGPGTRLLVL.

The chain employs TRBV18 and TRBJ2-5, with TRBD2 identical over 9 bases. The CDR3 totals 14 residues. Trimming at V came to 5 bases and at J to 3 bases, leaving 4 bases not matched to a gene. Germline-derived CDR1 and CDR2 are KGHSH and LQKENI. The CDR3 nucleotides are TGTGCCAGCTCATCCCGACTAGCGGAAGAGACCCAGTACTTC. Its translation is CASSSRLAEETQYF.